Presented here are 20 T cell receptor beta chains from one specimen sequenced in a study of T cells in Graves' hyperthyroidism and ophthalmopathy (dated by TCRdb to the late 2010s). Library preparation was by multiplex PCR. Instrument on record: Illumina HiSeq 2000. The TCR beta CDR3 regions were amplified from the RNA transcripts. The first round of RT-PCR for the TCR CDR3 was performed with the HTBI primer set and the Qiagen OneStep RT-PCR kit. TCRdb reprocessed the public reads (quality trimming at Q25 with fastp, clone calling with MiXCR) and kept in-frame beta chains. Every entry covers one CDR3 protein and lists the most common genes and DNA from its rows. This sample holds tens of thousands of distinct CDR3 sequences; roughly half were observed only once. The ten largest clones represent under 30% of the sample. Material for sequencing was blood. Receptors originate from a woman in her thirties or forties with Graves' ophthalmopathy.

In its sample, this clonotype was seen many times. The gene calls are TRBV19 and TRBJ1-2; possible D gene TRBD1, 6 bases. Germline CDR1 and CDR2: LNHDA and SQIVND (reference sequence). The CDR3 is 14 residues long. Trimming left V 3 bases short and J 4 bases short, with 12 bases between. The CDR3 nucleotides are TGTGCCAGTAGTATCCAGACAGGAGGCTATGGCTACACCTTC. Translation: CASSIQTGGYGYTF. Using reference TRBV19 and TRBJ1-2 for the parts outside the CDR3, the full variable domain is DGGITQSPKYLFRKEGQNVTLSCEQNLNHDAMYWYRQDPGQGLRLIYYSQIVNDFQKGDIAEGYSVSREKKESFPLTVTSAQKNPTAFYLCASSIQTGGYGYTFGSGTRLTVV.

A single count supports this clonotype. The rearrangement links TRBV29-1 to TRBJ2-5; 7 nucleotides align to TRBD2. V was pared by 6 bases and J by 5 bases, with 6 bases of the junction left unmatched. From germline, CDR1 is SQVTM and CDR2 ANQGSEA. There are 12 residues in the CDR3. The CDR3 DNA reads TGCAGCGTCGGCGGGGGTTCCGAGACCCAGTACTTC. This codes for CSVGGGSETQYF. Filled out from reference TRBV29-1 and TRBJ2-5, the complete variable domain reads SAVISQKPSRDICQRGTSLTIQCQVDSQVTMMFWYRQQPGQSLTLIATANQGSEATYESGFVIDKFPISRPNLTFSTLTVSNMSPEDSSIYLCSVGGGSETQYFGPGTRLLVL.

This clonotype was detected many times. The chain couples TRBV5-1 to TRBJ2-3, with D unclear. The V end lost 0 bases, the J end lost 1 base, and 9 bases lay between the germline ends. The CDR3 totals 15 residues. In germline, CDR1 is SGHRS, CDR2 YFSETQ. CDR3 in amino acids: CASSLVAVGTDTQYF. The CDR3 nucleotides read TGCGCCAGCAGCTTGGTAGCTGTAGGCACAGATACGCAGTATTTT.

This clonotype was picked up a small number of times. This chain connects TRBV10-3 to TRBJ2-5; D call uncertain. This CDR3 has 15 amino acids. With 0 bases removed from V and 9 bases from J, the gap between germline ends came to 17 bases. Germline values: CDR1 ENHRY, CDR2 SYGVKD. The CDR3 DNA is TGTGCCATCAGTGAGTCGCTGGGTAGCAATCAGCCCCAGTACTTC. Translation: CAISESLGSNQPQYF.

This clonotype showed up many times. The V and J genes are TRBV7-3 and TRBJ2-2; D is perhaps TRBD1 (6 bases). Trimming took off 5 bases at V and 7 bases at J, with 17 bases between the two ends. The CDR3 covers 15 residues. CDR1 is SGHTA and CDR2 is FQGTGA in the germline V gene. CDR3 region: CASSPAQGLGGELFF. The CDR3 nucleotides read TGTGCCAGCAGCCCAGCACAGGGATTGGGCGGGGAGCTGTTTTTT. Drawing the rest from reference TRBV7-3 and TRBJ2-2, the complete variable domain is GAGVSQTPSNKVTEKGKYVELRCDPISGHTALYWYRQSLGQGPEFLIYFQGTGAADDSGLPNDRFFAVRPEGSVSTLKIQRTERGDSAVYLCASSPAQGLGGELFFGEGSRLTVL.

This clonotype was seen a few times. The V gene is TRBV15, the J gene TRBJ2-5; maybe TRBD1 (6 bases). CDR1 LNHNV and CDR2 YYDKDF come from the germline V gene (reference sequence). This CDR3 has 14 residues. The V and J ends lost 3 bases and 3 bases respectively, with 11 bases between them. For the CDR3, the DNA is TGTGCCACCAGCAGGAGGGACACTGAAGAGACCCAGTACTTC. Translated: CATSRRDTEETQYF. Variable domain in full (rest from reference TRBV15 and TRBJ2-5): DAMVIQNPRYQVTQFGKPVTLSCSQTLNHNVMYWYQQKSSQAPKLLFHYYDKDFNNEADTPDNFQSRRPNTSFCFLDIRSPGLGDTAMYLCATSRRDTEETQYFGPGTRLLVL.

This clonotype came up many times. The chain links TRBV20-1 to TRBJ1-2, with 7 nucleotides matching TRBD1. The germline V gene has CDR1 DFQATT and CDR2 SNEGSKA (reference sequence). V lost 1 base and J lost 8; bases outside the gene matches: 10. There are 14 residues in the CDR3. CDR3 in DNA: TGCAGTGCTAGAGTACGAGACAGGGAGGACGGCTACACCTTC. Its translation is CSARVRDREDGYTF.

This rearrangement joins TRBV20-1 to TRBJ2-1, with 7 bases that match TRBD2. Germline CDR1 and CDR2: DFQATT and SNEGSKA (reference sequence). The trim removed 3 bases at V and 7 bases at J, leaving 6 bases unmatched. CDR3 length: 13 residues. CDR3 in amino acids: CSASGLAENEQFF. The CDR3 coding sequence is TGCAGTGCTAGTGGGCTAGCGGAGAATGAGCAGTTCTTC.

The chain has TRBV7-6 and TRBJ2-7, with D tentatively TRBD1 or TRBD2 (6 bases each). The V end lost 6 bases, the J end lost 5 bases, and 23 bases lay between the germline ends. Germline V gene lookup returns CDR1 SGHVS and CDR2 FNYEAQ. This CDR3 region has 16 residues. CDR3 sequence: CASSSGGWGLYHEQYF. CDR3 nucleotides: TGTGCCAGCAGTTCCGGGGGCTGGGGTCTTTACCACGAGCAGTACTTC.

A note on this clonotype: The junction shows a germline mismatch at one end, possibly a read error. Here the CDR3 reads CVSPEIVSKQPQHF. The CDR3 nucleotides are TGCGTCAGCCCTGAGATTGTCAGCAAACAGCCCCAGCATTTT. The chain is built from TRBV5-1 and TRBJ1-5; D unresolved. Germline lookup yields CDR1 SGHRS and CDR2 YFSETQ. CDR3 length equals 14 residues.

This chain joins TRBV15 and TRBJ2-7; D remains unclear. Trimming took 2 bases from V and 2 from J, leaving 7 bases between them. The CDR3 loop spans 13 amino acids. Germline V gene data show CDR1 as LNHNV and CDR2 as YYDKDF (reference sequence). This CDR3 is CATSRPPAYEQYF. CDR3 in DNA: TGTGCCACCAGCAGACCCCCGGCCTACGAGCAGTACTTC.

With respect to this clonotype: A much larger clonotype is one base distant, so this may be a read error. The V call is TRBV10-3, the J call TRBJ1-1; no firm D call. The CDR3 runs to 16 residues. Trimming shortened V by 5 bases and J by 5 bases, and 21 bases separated the two germline ends. Germline lookup yields CDR1 ENHRY and CDR2 SYGVKD. CDR3 DNA: TGTGCCATCAGTTTGAGGACCGACCTCGGAGGAACTGAAGCTTTCTTT. Translated, it gives CAISLRTDLGGTEAFF.

The table lists this clonotype with many counts. V is TRBV6-1 and J is TRBJ2-5, with 11 bases fitting TRBD2. Trimming cost V 4 bases and J 2 bases; bases outside gene matches: 3. Germline V gene data show CDR1 as MNHNS and CDR2 as SASEGT. The CDR3 loop spans 15 amino acids. CDR3 sequence reads: CASSGLAGPQETQYF. The CDR3 DNA sequence: TGTGCCAGCAGTGGACTAGCGGGACCTCAAGAGACCCAGTACTTC.

The chain employs TRBV7-6 and TRBJ2-3; no clear D. The DNA end is a closer match to TRBJ1-5, so the J assignment may be wrong. CDR3 length equals 18 residues. CDR1 and CDR2 from the germline V gene are SGHVS and FNYEAQ. The CDR3 sequence: CASSADLAGGDNTDTQHF. The CDR3 nucleotides are TGTGCCAGCAGCGCTGACCTAGCGGGAGGCGATAACACAGATACGCAGCATTTT.

As for this clonotype: The germline gene is not matched at one end of the junction; a read error may be the cause. The chain employs TRBV12-3 or TRBV12-4 and TRBJ2-2; tentatively, D is TRBD2 (6 bases). The CDR3 sequence is 17 residues long. CDR3 amino acids: CAGSLRGLSGGSGELFF. CDR3 bases: TGTGCCGGCAGTTTAAGAGGGTTGAGTGGAGGGTCCGGGGAGCTGTTTTTT.

Ten or more counts support this clonotype. V is TRBV5-8 and J is TRBJ2-3; 9 bases are shared with TRBD2. Looked up from germline, CDR1 is SGHTS and CDR2 is YDEGEE. This CDR3 is built from 16 residues. V shed 0 bases, J shed 7 bases, and the junction held 9 bases outside the gene matches. CDR3 in DNA: TGTGCCAGCAGCTTGGGTTTTGCGGGAGGGCACAATACGCAGTATTTT. As protein: CASSLGFAGGHNTQYF.

In nucleotides, the CDR3 is TGTGCCAGTAGGGGGTATGAGCAGTTCTTC. Translation gives CASRGYEQFF. The V gene is TRBV19, the J gene TRBJ2-1; D is unresolved. V lost 6 bases to trimming and J lost 8 bases, with 5 bases between them. The CDR3 covers 10 residues. CDR1 LNHDA and CDR2 SQIVND come from the germline V gene (reference sequence).

This clonotype showed up many times. The chain links TRBV12-3 or TRBV12-4 to TRBJ2-7; D remains unclear. The V and J ends lost 3 bases and 2 bases respectively, with 14 bases between them. This CDR3 contains 15 residues. The CDR3 spells CASSFGRISAYEQYF. CDR3 sequence (DNA): TGTGCCAGCAGTTTTGGCAGAATCAGCGCCTACGAGCAGTACTTC.

In this sample, this clonotype turned up many times. The J gene is TRBJ2-7, the V gene TRBV27; possible D gene TRBD1, 6 bases. The CDR3 is 14 residues long. The V end lost 2 bases, the J end lost 2 bases, and 10 bases lay between the germline ends. Germline V CDR1 and CDR2: MNHEY, SMNVEV (reference sequence). The CDR3 loop reads CASSLTRGPYEQYF. As DNA, the CDR3 is TGTGCCAGCAGTTTAACCAGGGGTCCCTACGAGCAGTACTTC.

This clonotype was counted ten times or more. The chain combines TRBV11-2 with TRBJ1-3; D might be TRBD1 (6 bases). The CDR3 length is 15 residues. Per germline, CDR1 SGHAT and CDR2 FQNNGV. The V gene lost 7 bases and the J gene lost 2 bases, with 15 bases spanning the gap. The CDR3 DNA reads TGTGCCAGCACCATAACAGGGAACGCTGGAAACACCATATATTTT. Amino acid sequence: CASTITGNAGNTIYF.